A selection of T cell receptor beta chains follows, all from one sample in a study of cytomegalovirus exposure and HLA in healthy donors. The repertoire was sequenced with immunoSEQ multiplex PCR; TCRdb's copy has only in-frame clones and lacks some. The repertoire holds just over 150,000 clones, with around 84% as singletons. The sequencing sample was made of PBMCs. The origin of the receptors is a man aged 45-60 years in good health and CMV-seropositive. CDR3s include the opening cysteine and the closing phenylalanine or tryptophan. The order of the fields is V gene, D gene, CDR3 length, clone size, J gene, CDR3 protein, CDR3 DNA. A D gene is named only where the DNA matches it firmly. For some rows the clone size is stated as once, few or many, or as a class when expanded; others skip it.

v_gene: TRBV9; d_gene: NA; len: 17; abundance: NA; j_gene: TRBJ2-3; CDR3aa: CASSVIGQRLAPDTQYF; CDR3nt: TGTGCCAGCAGCGTTATAGGACAGAGGCTAGCACCAGATACGCAGTATTTT
v_gene: TRBV5-1; d_gene: TRBD1; len: 17; abundance: NA; j_gene: TRBJ2-4; CDR3aa: CASSLVWTGEAKNIQYF; CDR3nt: TGCGCCAGCAGCTTGGTCTGGACAGGGGAAGCCAAAAACATTCAGTACTTC
v_gene: TRBV25-1; d_gene: NA; len: 15; abundance: NA; j_gene: TRBJ1-1; CDR3aa: CASKVGSGGDTEAFF; CDR3nt: TGTGCCAGCAAGGTCGGGTCTGGAGGGGACACTGAAGCTTTCTTT
v_gene: TRBV13; d_gene: TRBD1; len: 14; abundance: NA; j_gene: TRBJ1-1; CDR3aa: CASSVGTGLTEAFF; CDR3nt: TGTGCCAGCAGCGTAGGGACAGGTCTCACTGAAGCTTTCTTT
v_gene: TRBV18; d_gene: NA; len: 15; abundance: NA; j_gene: TRBJ2-3; CDR3aa: CASSPPLPESDTQYF; CDR3nt: TGTGCCAGCTCACCACCCCTCCCCGAGTCAGATACGCAGTATTTT
v_gene: TRBV7-9; d_gene: TRBD2; len: 15; abundance: NA; j_gene: TRBJ2-2; CDR3aa: CASSLGGAWTGELFF; CDR3nt: TGTGCCAGCAGCCTCGGGGGGGCTTGGACCGGGGAGCTGTTTTTT
v_gene: TRBV4-1; d_gene: TRBD2; len: 16; abundance: NA; j_gene: TRBJ2-3; CDR3aa: CASSYGAGVSTDTQYF; CDR3nt: TGCGCCAGCAGCTACGGCGCGGGGGTGTCCACAGATACGCAGTATTTT
v_gene: TRBV7-3; d_gene: TRBD2; len: 18; abundance: NA; j_gene: TRBJ2-3; CDR3aa: CASSLPNSGTSNPDTQYF; CDR3nt: TGTGCCAGCAGCTTACCGAATAGCGGGACTTCAAACCCAGATACGCAGTATTTT
v_gene: TRBV29-1; d_gene: NA; len: 13; abundance: NA; j_gene: TRBJ1-4; CDR3aa: CSARAGVVEKLFF; CDR3nt: TGCAGCGCCCGAGCGGGGGTTGTGGAAAAACTGTTTTTT
v_gene: TRBV5-4; d_gene: NA; len: 15; abundance: NA; j_gene: TRBJ1-1; CDR3aa: CASSLSRTVNTEAFF; CDR3nt: TGTGCCAGCAGCTTGTCGCGGACAGTGAACACTGAAGCTTTCTTT
v_gene: TRBV2; d_gene: NA; len: 14; abundance: NA; j_gene: TRBJ1-1; CDR3aa: CASTMQGLGTEAFF; CDR3nt: TGTGCCAGCACGATGCAGGGGCTTGGGACTGAAGCTTTCTTT
v_gene: TRBV6-5; d_gene: NA; len: 13; abundance: NA; j_gene: TRBJ1-5; CDR3aa: CASSEAWSQPQHF; CDR3nt: TGTGCCAGCAGTGAAGCCTGGAGTCAGCCCCAGCATTTT
v_gene: TRBV6-1; d_gene: TRBD1; len: 12; abundance: NA; j_gene: TRBJ1-2; CDR3aa: CASSVRGDGYTF; CDR3nt: TGTGCCAGCAGTGTCAGGGGGGATGGCTACACCTTC
v_gene: TRBV28; d_gene: NA; len: 17; abundance: NA; j_gene: TRBJ2-6; CDR3aa: CASSLGGPTSGANVLTF; CDR3nt: TGTGCCAGCAGTTTAGGAGGGCCGACTTCTGGGGCCAACGTCCTGACTTTC
v_gene: TRBV18; d_gene: NA; len: 14; abundance: NA; j_gene: TRBJ1-1; CDR3aa: CASSPQGYGTEAFF; CDR3nt: TGTGCCAGCTCACCTCAGGGGTATGGCACTGAAGCTTTCTTT
v_gene: TRBV29-1; d_gene: TRBD2; len: 13; abundance: NA; j_gene: TRBJ2-3; CDR3aa: CSTRGGATDTQYF; CDR3nt: TGCAGCACCCGGGGGGGGGCGACAGATACGCAGTATTTT
v_gene: TRBV6-1; d_gene: NA; len: 14; abundance: NA; j_gene: TRBJ1-6; CDR3aa: CASNRGRSDSPLHF; CDR3nt: TGTGCCAGCAATCGGGGGAGGAGTGATTCACCCCTCCACTTT
v_gene: TRBV5-1; d_gene: TRBD1; len: 13; abundance: NA; j_gene: TRBJ2-1; CDR3aa: CASSRWTGNEQFF; CDR3nt: TGCGCCAGCAGCAGATGGACAGGGAATGAGCAGTTCTTC
v_gene: TRBV10-3; d_gene: TRBD1; len: 16; abundance: NA; j_gene: TRBJ2-7; CDR3aa: CAISESGGQGYYEQYF; CDR3nt: TGTGCCATCAGTGAGTCAGGGGGACAGGGGTACTACGAGCAGTACTTC
v_gene: TRBV5-5; d_gene: TRBD1; len: 16; abundance: NA; j_gene: TRBJ1-4; CDR3aa: CASSSKGQGVPEKLFF; CDR3nt: TGTGCCAGCAGCTCAAAGGGACAGGGGGTTCCTGAAAAACTGTTTTTT
v_gene: TRBV7-2; d_gene: NA; len: 14; abundance: NA; j_gene: TRBJ1-2; CDR3aa: CASSLGGAGYGYTF; CDR3nt: TGTGCCAGCAGCTTGGGGGGGGCAGGGTATGGCTACACCTTC
v_gene: TRBV19; d_gene: NA; len: 15; abundance: NA; j_gene: TRBJ1-1; CDR3aa: CASSIGTRRGTEAFF; CDR3nt: TGTGCCAGTAGTATAGGCACAAGGAGGGGCACTGAAGCTTTCTTT
v_gene: TRBV5-1; d_gene: TRBD2; len: 16; abundance: once; j_gene: TRBJ2-7; CDR3aa: CASSLVGGGPSYEQYF; CDR3nt: TGCGCCAGCAGCTTGGTTGGCGGGGGGCCCTCCTACGAGCAGTACTTC
v_gene: TRBV11-3; d_gene: NA; len: 15; abundance: NA; j_gene: TRBJ1-4; CDR3aa: CASSTSANFNEKLFF; CDR3nt: TGTGCCAGCAGCACCTCTGCGAATTTTAATGAAAAACTGTTTTTT
v_gene: TRBV19; d_gene: NA; len: 14; abundance: NA; j_gene: TRBJ2-3; CDR3aa: CASRDSSPGNTQYF; CDR3nt: TGTGCCAGCCGGGACTCCTCTCCGGGGAATACGCAGTATTTT
v_gene: TRBV5-1; d_gene: TRBD1; len: 15; abundance: NA; j_gene: TRBJ1-2; CDR3aa: CASSLDQGARDGYTF; CDR3nt: TGCGCCAGCAGCTTGGATCAGGGGGCGCGGGATGGCTACACCTTC
v_gene: TRBV27; d_gene: NA; len: 13; abundance: NA; j_gene: TRBJ1-2; CDR3aa: CASSPGGSYGYTF; CDR3nt: TGTGCCAGCAGCCCGGGGGGGAGCTATGGCTACACCTTC
v_gene: TRBV6-5; d_gene: NA; len: 15; abundance: NA; j_gene: TRBJ2-7; CDR3aa: CASSYSVLGAYEQYF; CDR3nt: TGTGCCAGCAGTTACTCGGTTTTGGGAGCCTACGAGCAGTACTTC
v_gene: TRBV10-2; d_gene: NA; len: 12; abundance: once; j_gene: TRBJ1-4; CDR3aa: CASTATNEKLFF; CDR3nt: TGCGCCAGCACTGCAACTAATGAAAAACTGTTTTTT
v_gene: TRBV5-8; d_gene: TRBD1; len: 16; abundance: NA; j_gene: TRBJ1-4; CDR3aa: CASSTGQGAANEKLFF; CDR3nt: TGTGCCAGCAGCACGGGACAGGGGGCAGCTAATGAAAAACTGTTTTTT
v_gene: TRBV11-3; d_gene: NA; len: 13; abundance: NA; j_gene: TRBJ1-1; CDR3aa: CASSLGPTAEAFF; CDR3nt: TGTGCCAGCAGCTTAGGACCCACAGCAGAAGCTTTCTTT
v_gene: TRBV9; d_gene: NA; len: 16; abundance: NA; j_gene: TRBJ2-3; CDR3aa: CASSYGGTAAVDTQYF; CDR3nt: TGTGCCAGCAGCTATGGGGGGACGGCGGCGGTGGATACGCAGTATTTT
v_gene: TRBV7-3; d_gene: NA; len: 12; abundance: NA; j_gene: TRBJ2-2; CDR3aa: CASSLTAGELFF; CDR3nt: TGTGCCAGCAGCTTAACCGCCGGGGAGCTGTTTTTT
v_gene: TRBV12-2; d_gene: NA; len: 18; abundance: NA; j_gene: TRBJ2-3; CDR3aa: CASRQTSGRPPRTDTQYF; CDR3nt: TGTGCAAGTCGTCAGACTAGCGGGAGACCCCCAAGGACAGATACGCAGTATTTT
v_gene: TRBV5-1; d_gene: TRBD1; len: 15; abundance: NA; j_gene: TRBJ1-6; CDR3aa: CASSLDRGRNSPLHF; CDR3nt: TGCGCCAGCAGCTTGGACAGGGGGCGAAACTCACCCCTCCACTTT
v_gene: TRBV27; d_gene: TRBD1; len: 15; abundance: NA; j_gene: TRBJ1-2; CDR3aa: CASSYTGGGNYGYTF; CDR3nt: TGTGCCAGCAGTTACACAGGGGGTGGCAACTATGGCTACACCTTC
v_gene: TRBV7-6; d_gene: NA; len: 15; abundance: NA; j_gene: TRBJ1-1; CDR3aa: CASSSSRGWNTEAFF; CDR3nt: TGTGCCAGCAGCTCGAGTCGGGGGTGGAACACTGAAGCTTTCTTT
v_gene: TRBV19; d_gene: NA; len: 15; abundance: NA; j_gene: TRBJ2-2; CDR3aa: CASSTRSGSTGELFF; CDR3nt: TGTGCCAGTAGTACCCGGAGCGGAAGCACCGGGGAGCTGTTTTTT
v_gene: TRBV18; d_gene: TRBD2; len: 14; abundance: NA; j_gene: TRBJ2-1; CDR3aa: CASSPLREGNEQFF; CDR3nt: TGTGCCAGCTCACCTCTGAGGGAGGGCAATGAGCAGTTCTTC
v_gene: TRBV18; d_gene: NA; len: 14; abundance: once; j_gene: TRBJ2-1; CDR3aa: CASSPEFGDNEQFF; CDR3nt: TGTGCCAGCTCACCAGAATTCGGGGACAATGAGCAGTTCTTC
v_gene: TRBV6-1; d_gene: TRBD1; len: 14; abundance: NA; j_gene: TRBJ2-7; CDR3aa: CASSRPGQSYEQYF; CDR3nt: TGTGCCAGCAGTCGGCCGGGACAGTCCTACGAGCAGTACTTC
v_gene: TRBV18; d_gene: TRBD2; len: 16; abundance: NA; j_gene: TRBJ2-7; CDR3aa: CASSYPVGGTHKEQYF; CDR3nt: TGTGCCAGCTCCTACCCCGTGGGAGGGACCCATAAGGAGCAGTACTTC
v_gene: TRBV27; d_gene: TRBD2; len: 17; abundance: once; j_gene: TRBJ2-1; CDR3aa: CASSSLTSGGPDNEQFF; CDR3nt: TGTGCCAGCAGTTCCTTGACTAGCGGGGGGCCGGACAATGAGCAGTTCTTC
v_gene: TRBV19; d_gene: TRBD1; len: 14; abundance: NA; j_gene: TRBJ1-4; CDR3aa: CASSLGRGHEKLFF; CDR3nt: TGTGCCAGTAGTCTCGGCAGGGGGCATGAAAAACTGTTTTTT
v_gene: TRBV7-6; d_gene: TRBD1; len: 13; abundance: NA; j_gene: TRBJ1-2; CDR3aa: CASSPGTGRGYTF; CDR3nt: TGTGCCAGCAGCCCAGGGACAGGGCGAGGGTACACCTTC
v_gene: TRBV27; d_gene: NA; len: 17; abundance: once; j_gene: TRBJ2-7; CDR3aa: CASSLSGGGASSYEQYF; CDR3nt: TGTGCCAGCAGTTTATCTGGTGGAGGGGCGAGCTCCTACGAGCAGTACTTC
v_gene: TRBV7-9; d_gene: TRBD1; len: 16; abundance: NA; j_gene: TRBJ1-1; CDR3aa: CASSLRDSEQNTEAFF; CDR3nt: TGTGCCAGCAGCCTCCGGGACAGTGAACAAAACACTGAAGCTTTCTTT
v_gene: TRBV5-1; d_gene: NA; len: 16; abundance: NA; j_gene: TRBJ2-4; CDR3aa: CASSITGLNAKNIQYF; CDR3nt: TGCGCCAGCAGCATAACAGGCCTCAACGCCAAAAACATTCAGTACTTC
v_gene: TRBV4-1; d_gene: TRBD2; len: 18; abundance: few; j_gene: TRBJ2-3; CDR3aa: CASSQDRLLAGGADTQYF; CDR3nt: TGCGCCAGCAGCCAAGATCGATTGTTAGCGGGGGGGGCAGATACGCAGTATTTT
v_gene: TRBV27; d_gene: TRBD1; len: 16; abundance: NA; j_gene: TRBJ1-1; CDR3aa: CASSFVGTGEDTEAFF; CDR3nt: TGTGCCAGCAGTTTTGTAGGTACAGGGGAGGACACTGAAGCTTTCTTT
v_gene: TRBV27; d_gene: TRBD1; len: 15; abundance: NA; j_gene: TRBJ2-1; CDR3aa: CASRLMRGQYNEQFF; CDR3nt: TGTGCCAGCAGGTTAATGAGGGGGCAGTACAATGAGCAGTTCTTC
v_gene: TRBV5-1; d_gene: TRBD2; len: 16; abundance: NA; j_gene: TRBJ2-3; CDR3aa: CASSLEGGGITDTQYF; CDR3nt: TGCGCCAGCAGCTTGGAGGGCGGGGGTATCACAGATACGCAGTATTTT
v_gene: TRBV7-2; d_gene: TRBD1; len: 15; abundance: NA; j_gene: TRBJ1-5; CDR3aa: CASSLAQGSNQPQHF; CDR3nt: TGTGCCAGCAGCTTAGCACAGGGGAGCAATCAGCCCCAGCATTTT
v_gene: TRBV29-1; d_gene: TRBD1; len: 11; abundance: NA; j_gene: TRBJ2-1; CDR3aa: CSVAGDREQFF; CDR3nt: TGCAGCGTTGCCGGGGACAGAGAGCAGTTCTTC
v_gene: TRBV19; d_gene: TRBD1; len: 15; abundance: NA; j_gene: TRBJ2-1; CDR3aa: CASSIESTGRAEQFF; CDR3nt: TGTGCCAGTAGTATAGAGTCGACAGGGCGGGCTGAGCAGTTCTTC
v_gene: TRBV5-4; d_gene: NA; len: 17; abundance: NA; j_gene: TRBJ2-3; CDR3aa: CASSLVEGGERGNTQYF; CDR3nt: TGTGCCAGCAGCTTGGTAGAGGGGGGGGAGCGAGGGAATACGCAGTATTTT
v_gene: TRBV4-1; d_gene: TRBD1; len: 14; abundance: NA; j_gene: TRBJ1-1; CDR3aa: CASSQGQGATEAFF; CDR3nt: TGCGCCAGCAGCCAAGGGCAGGGGGCCACTGAAGCTTTCTTT
v_gene: TRBV14; d_gene: TRBD2; len: 16; abundance: NA; j_gene: TRBJ2-3; CDR3aa: CASSHGGLAGTDTQYF; CDR3nt: TGTGCCAGCAGCCACGGGGGACTAGCGGGGACAGATACGCAGTATTTT
v_gene: TRBV15; d_gene: NA; len: 16; abundance: NA; j_gene: TRBJ2-5; CDR3aa: CATSSVAGAGRETQYF; CDR3nt: TGTGCCACCAGCAGTGTGGCGGGGGCAGGGAGAGAGACCCAGTACTTC
v_gene: TRBV4-1; d_gene: TRBD2; len: 15; abundance: once; j_gene: TRBJ2-1; CDR3aa: CASSQTSGSDYEQFF; CDR3nt: TGCGCCAGCAGCCAGACTAGCGGGAGCGATTATGAGCAGTTCTTC